This is a list of T cell receptor beta chains from one sample in a study of control samples from healthy donors and cancer patients. Generated by immunoSEQ multiplex PCR, the TCRdb table keeps only in-frame clones and is missing some. The sample includes about 170,000 clones, about 91% seen only once; the top ten take 2%. The source material was blood. These receptors all come from a middle-aged woman in good health. The CDR3 runs from the conserved cysteine through the conserved F or W. Each record gives: V gene, D gene, clone size, J gene, CDR3 length, CDR3 protein, CDR3 DNA. The D gene is left open where the match is weak. The listing skips clone size in some rows; elsewhere it reads once, few, many or a size class.

v_gene: TRBV14
d_gene: TRBD1
abundance: .
j_gene: TRBJ1-6
len: 17
CDR3aa: CASSQDGTGGRNSPLHF
CDR3nt: TGTGCCAGCAGCCAGGATGGGACAGGGGGCCGGAATTCACCCCTCCACTTT

v_gene: TRBV3-1/TRBV3-2
d_gene: .
abundance: .
j_gene: TRBJ2-5
len: 12
CDR3aa: CASSTFSETQYF
CDR3nt: TGTGCCAGCAGCACCTTCAGCGAGACCCAGTACTTC

v_gene: TRBV19
d_gene: .
abundance: .
j_gene: TRBJ1-1
len: 13
CDR3aa: CASSWGGGAEAFF
CDR3nt: TGTGCCAGTAGTTGGGGCGGAGGGGCTGAAGCTTTCTTT

v_gene: TRBV11-2
d_gene: .
abundance: .
j_gene: TRBJ1-1
len: 13
CDR3aa: CASSWGRNTEAFF
CDR3nt: TGTGCCAGCAGCTGGGGCCGGAACACTGAAGCTTTCTTT

v_gene: TRBV12-3/TRBV12-4
d_gene: .
abundance: once
j_gene: TRBJ1-2
len: 13
CDR3aa: CASSYEPSYGYTF
CDR3nt: TGTGCCAGCAGTTATGAACCCAGCTATGGCTACACCTTC

v_gene: TRBV10-1
d_gene: .
abundance: .
j_gene: TRBJ2-1
len: 12
CDR3aa: CASSESGGEQFF
CDR3nt: TGCGCCAGCAGTGAGTCCGGGGGTGAGCAGTTCTTC

v_gene: TRBV12-5
d_gene: .
abundance: .
j_gene: TRBJ1-3
len: 12
CDR3aa: CASSRPVGGVYF
CDR3nt: TGTGCTAGTAGTCGCCCCGTAGGGGGAGTATATTTT

v_gene: TRBV12-3/TRBV12-4
d_gene: .
abundance: .
j_gene: TRBJ1-4
len: 13
CDR3aa: CATRGGPNEKLFF
CDR3nt: TGTGCCACCCGAGGCGGCCCTAATGAAAAACTGTTTTTT

v_gene: TRBV5-5
d_gene: TRBD2
abundance: .
j_gene: TRBJ2-5
len: 14
CDR3aa: CASNFFGGEETQYF
CDR3nt: TGTGCCAGCAACTTTTTTGGGGGGGAAGAGACCCAGTACTTC

v_gene: TRBV5-1
d_gene: .
abundance: few
j_gene: TRBJ2-7
len: 15
CDR3aa: CASSFNYDISYEQYF
CDR3nt: TGCGCCAGCAGCTTTAACTATGATATCTCCTACGAGCAGTACTTC

v_gene: TRBV6-7
d_gene: TRBD2
abundance: .
j_gene: TRBJ2-3
len: 20
CDR3aa: CASSSLEGLAGGQRSDTQYF
CDR3nt: TGTGCCAGCAGTTCCCTAGAGGGACTAGCGGGGGGGCAACGATCAGATACGCAGTATTTT

v_gene: TRBV7-2
d_gene: TRBD2
abundance: .
j_gene: TRBJ2-3
len: 16
CDR3aa: CASSFLPGLAGYTQYF
CDR3nt: TGTGCCAGCAGCTTTTTACCGGGACTAGCGGGGTATACGCAGTATTTT

v_gene: TRBV4-1
d_gene: TRBD1
abundance: few
j_gene: TRBJ1-5
len: 19
CDR3aa: CASSQALIGRQGVGLPQHF
CDR3nt: TGCGCCAGCAGCCAAGCCCTAATCGGAAGACAGGGGGTCGGTCTGCCCCAGCATTTT

v_gene: TRBV12-3/TRBV12-4
d_gene: .
abundance: .
j_gene: TRBJ1-5
len: 12
CDR3aa: CASSFLTGPQHF
CDR3nt: TGTGCCAGCAGTTTCCTGACGGGGCCCCAGCATTTT

v_gene: TRBV3-1/TRBV3-2
d_gene: .
abundance: .
j_gene: TRBJ2-1
len: 14
CDR3aa: CASSRGWGSLEQFF
CDR3nt: TGTGCCAGCAGCCGGGGATGGGGTTCGCTTGAGCAGTTCTTC